One and the same sample provided the 2 T cell receptor beta chains below, sequenced in a study of human T cells and chemical hapten exposure. TCRdb ran MiXCR on the RACE reads and lists one entry per CDR3 protein. The sample has some 70,000 distinct CDR3 sequences, approximately 29% seen once. The time point: patch test 1, 2 weeks after DPC sensitization. As to treatment: therapeutic diphenylcyclopropenone sensitization with weekly scalp DPC. The sample was whole blood, taken in connection with sensitization to the hapten diphenylcyclopropenone (DPC). These receptors all come from a man between 40 and 49 years old with alopecia areata. Some clones in this sample may be carry-over from other donors' samples.

The V and J genes are TRBV24-1 and TRBJ2-5, with D perhaps TRBD1 (6 bases). The CDR3 covers 15 residues. Germline-derived CDR1 and CDR2 are KGHDR and SFDVKD. The V end was cut by 4 bases, the J end by 5 bases, with 16 bases between. The CDR3 sequence: CATSDTTGLGETQYF. In DNA, the CDR3 is TGTGCCACCAGTGACACGACAGGTTTGGGGGAGACCCAGTACTTC.

V gene TRBV18 combines with J gene TRBJ2-7; 8 bases match TRBD1. CDR3 length: 16 amino acids. Germline values: CDR1 KGHSH, CDR2 LQKENI. Trimming took 6 bases from V and 6 from J; bases not matched to a gene: 16. CDR3 sequence reads: CASSPSAGQGRGEQYF. As DNA, the CDR3 is TGTGCCAGCTCCCCAAGCGCAGGACAGGGTAGAGGCGAGCAGTACTTC. The full variable domain, completed using reference TRBV18 and TRBJ2-7, is NAGVMQNPRHLVRRRGQEARLRCSPMKGHSHVYWYRQLPEEGLKFMVYLQKENIIDESGMPKERFSAEFPKEGPSILRIQQVVRGDSAAYFCASSPSAGQGRGEQYFGPGTRLTVT.